One and the same sample provided the 5 T cell receptor beta chains below, sequenced in a study of vaccination and CD4 T cells after COVID-19. Treatment of the sample: roughly 10-day PBMC culture with coronavirus spike peptide pools or control peptides (ViraFEST assay). Sequenced with the Oncomine TCR Beta short-read assay was DNA taken from cultured CD4+ T cells. TCRdb called the PCR reads again in MiXCR, with one record for every CDR3 protein. The sample includes under 7,500 distinct CDR3 sequences, approximately 60% of them seen just once. No cognate antigen is known for these TCRs. The specimen sequenced was CD4+ T cells from blood, cultured in vitro. Every receptor here comes from a human donor who had recovered from COVID-19.

On this clonotype itself: One end of the junction is discordant with germline, which a read error may explain. The chain combines TRBV11-3 with TRBJ2-5; TRBD1 is a possible D gene (5 bases). The CDR3 spans 14 residues. Germline V lookup: CDR1 SGHNT, CDR2 YENEEA. CDR3: CASSVGHRQETRYF. The DNA of the CDR3 is TGTGCCAGCAGCGTTGGACACCGCCAAGAGACCCGGTACTTC.

This clonotype turned up a few times. V usage is TRBV6-1 and J usage is TRBJ2-7; 13 positions agree with TRBD2. Germline V lookup: CDR1 MNHNS, CDR2 SASEGT. This CDR3 spans 14 amino acids. V was clipped by 9 bases and J by 4 bases; unmatched bases: 6. The CDR3 bases are TGTGCCAGTCGGGGACTAGCGGGACTATACGAGCAGTACTTC. Its translation is CASRGLAGLYEQYF.

This clonotype is a singleton in its sample. The J gene is TRBJ1-1, the V gene TRBV6-1; TRBD1 matches at 10 bases. Trimming cost V 6 bases and J 1 base; bases outside gene matches: 8. This CDR3 is built from 16 residues. Germline V lookup: CDR1 MNHNS, CDR2 SASEGT. CDR3 amino acids: CASSQSRDRGNTEAFF. DNA of the CDR3: TGTGCCAGCAGCCAGTCCCGGGACAGGGGGAACACTGAAGCTTTCTTT.

J is TRBJ2-1 and V is TRBV12-3 or TRBV12-4, with a tentative D call TRBD1 (5 bases). Trimming stripped 7 bases from V and 5 bases from J, with 12 bases between. The CDR3 has 13 amino acids. The CDR3 loop reads CASTRGANNEQFF. The CDR3 nucleotides are TGTGCCAGCACTAGGGGCGCAAACAATGAGCAGTTCTTC.

The chain joins TRBV30 to TRBJ1-2; TRBD1 agrees at 9 bases. The V segment lost 3 bases and the J segment 2 bases; nucleotides outside the gene matches: 7. From germline, CDR1 is GTSNPN and CDR2 SVGIG (reference sequence). The CDR3 is 15 residues long. CDR3 nucleotides: TGTGCCTGGAGCCCACCCGGACAGGGGAACTATGGCTACACCTTC. It codes for CAWSPPGQGNYGYTF.